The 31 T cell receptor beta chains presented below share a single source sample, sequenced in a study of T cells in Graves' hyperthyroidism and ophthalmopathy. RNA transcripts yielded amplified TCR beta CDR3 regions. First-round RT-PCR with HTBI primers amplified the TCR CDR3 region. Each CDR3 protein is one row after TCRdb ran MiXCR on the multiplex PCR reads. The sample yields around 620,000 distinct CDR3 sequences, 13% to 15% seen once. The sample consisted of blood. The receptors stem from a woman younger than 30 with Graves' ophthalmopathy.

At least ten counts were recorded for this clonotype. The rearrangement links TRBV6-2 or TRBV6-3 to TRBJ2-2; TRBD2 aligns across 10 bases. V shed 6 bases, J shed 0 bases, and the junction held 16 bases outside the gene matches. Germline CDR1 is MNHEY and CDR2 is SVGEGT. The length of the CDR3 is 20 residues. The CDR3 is CASRPSIIGLAVANTGELFF. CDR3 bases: TGTGCCAGCAGACCATCCATCATCGGACTAGCGGTTGCGAACACCGGGGAGCTGTTTTTT.

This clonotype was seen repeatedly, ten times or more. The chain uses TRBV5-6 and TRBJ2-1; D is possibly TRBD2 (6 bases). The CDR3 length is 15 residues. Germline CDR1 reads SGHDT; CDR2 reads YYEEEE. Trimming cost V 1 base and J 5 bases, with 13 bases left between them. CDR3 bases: TGTGCCAGCAGCTTGAATACTAGCCCCCACAATGAGCAGTTCTTC. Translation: CASSLNTSPHNEQFF.

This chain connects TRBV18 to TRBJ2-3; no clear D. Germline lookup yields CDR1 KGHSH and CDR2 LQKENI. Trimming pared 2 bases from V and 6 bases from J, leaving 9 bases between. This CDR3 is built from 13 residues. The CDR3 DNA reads TGTGCCAGCTCACCATCGGATGCGGATACGCAGTATTTT. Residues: CASSPSDADTQYF.

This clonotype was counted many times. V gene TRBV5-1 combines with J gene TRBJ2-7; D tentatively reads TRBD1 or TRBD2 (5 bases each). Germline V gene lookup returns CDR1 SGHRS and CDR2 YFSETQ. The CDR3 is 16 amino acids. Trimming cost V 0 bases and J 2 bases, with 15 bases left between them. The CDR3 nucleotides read TGCGCCAGCAGCTTGGGAGGGGATGGGGTCCCCTACGAGCAGTACTTC. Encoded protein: CASSLGGDGVPYEQYF.

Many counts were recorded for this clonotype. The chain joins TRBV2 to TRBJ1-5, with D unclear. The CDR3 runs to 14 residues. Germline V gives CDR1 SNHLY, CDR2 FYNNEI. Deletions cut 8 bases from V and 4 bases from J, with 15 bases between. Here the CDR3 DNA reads TGTGCCAGCCGTACGTTCGGGATTAATCAGCCCCAGCATTTT. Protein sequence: CASRTFGINQPQHF.

In DNA form, the CDR3 reads TGCGCCAGCAGGGGAAGCGGGGTCTCCTACAATGAGCAGTTCTTC. The encoded protein is CASRGSGVSYNEQFF. The chain couples TRBV4-1 to TRBJ2-1; 7 positions match TRBD2. The CDR3 consists of 15 residues. CDR1 MGHRA and CDR2 YSYEKL come from the germline V gene. The V gene end was trimmed by 6 bases and the J gene end by 0 bases; junction bases not matched to a gene: 5.

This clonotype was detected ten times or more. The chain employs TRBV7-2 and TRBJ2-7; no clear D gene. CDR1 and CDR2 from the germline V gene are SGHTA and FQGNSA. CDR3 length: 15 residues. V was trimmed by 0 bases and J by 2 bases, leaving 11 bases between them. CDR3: CASSLAPRSTYEQYF. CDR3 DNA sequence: TGTGCCAGCAGCTTAGCCCCCAGGTCCACCTACGAGCAGTACTTC. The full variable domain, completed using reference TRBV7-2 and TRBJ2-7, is GAGVSQSPSNKVTEKGKDVELRCDPISGHTALYWYRQSLGQGLEFLIYFQGNSAPDKSGLPSDRFSAERTGGSVSTLTIQRTQQEDSAVYLCASSLAPRSTYEQYFGPGTRLTVT.

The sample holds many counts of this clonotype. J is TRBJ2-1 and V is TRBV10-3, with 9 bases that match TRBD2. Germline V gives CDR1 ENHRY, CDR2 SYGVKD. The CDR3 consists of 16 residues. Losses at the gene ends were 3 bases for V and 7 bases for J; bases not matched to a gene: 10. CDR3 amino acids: CAISEVATSGLNEQFF. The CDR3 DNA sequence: TGTGCCATCAGTGAAGTAGCGACTAGCGGACTAAATGAGCAGTTCTTC.

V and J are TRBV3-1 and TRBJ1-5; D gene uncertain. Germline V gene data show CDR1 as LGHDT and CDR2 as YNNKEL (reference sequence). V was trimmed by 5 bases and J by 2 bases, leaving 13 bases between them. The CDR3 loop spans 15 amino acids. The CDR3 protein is CASSSASGGNQPQHF. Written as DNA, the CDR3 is TGTGCCAGCAGCTCAGCATCCGGGGGCAATCAGCCCCAGCATTTT.

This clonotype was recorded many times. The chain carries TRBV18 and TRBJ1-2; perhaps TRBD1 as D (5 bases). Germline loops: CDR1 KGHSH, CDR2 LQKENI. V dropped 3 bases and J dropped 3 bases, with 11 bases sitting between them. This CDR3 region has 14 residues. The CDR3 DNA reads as TGTGCCAGCTCACCCGAAAGGGGCCACTATGGCTACACCTTC. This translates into CASSPERGHYGYTF. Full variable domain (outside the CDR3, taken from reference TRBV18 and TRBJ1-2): NAGVMQNPRHLVRRRGQEARLRCSPMKGHSHVYWYRQLPEEGLKFMVYLQKENIIDESGMPKERFSAEFPKEGPSILRIQQVVRGDSAAYFCASSPERGHYGYTFGSGTRLTVV.

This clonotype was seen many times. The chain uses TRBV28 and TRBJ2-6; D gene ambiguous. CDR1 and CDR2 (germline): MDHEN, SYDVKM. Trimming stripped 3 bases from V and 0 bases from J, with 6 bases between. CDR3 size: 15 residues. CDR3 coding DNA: TGTGCCAGCAGTTTGCTCTACTCTGGGGCCAACGTCCTGACTTTC. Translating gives CASSLLYSGANVLTF.

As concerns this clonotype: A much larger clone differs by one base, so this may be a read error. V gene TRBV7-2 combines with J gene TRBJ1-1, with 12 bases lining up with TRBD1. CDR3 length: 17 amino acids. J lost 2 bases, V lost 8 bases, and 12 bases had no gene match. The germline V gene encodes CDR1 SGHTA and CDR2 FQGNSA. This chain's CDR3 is CASGQGQGALGNTEAFF. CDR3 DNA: TGTGCCAGCGGCCAGGGACAGGGGGCGCTGGGAAACACTGAAGCTTTCTTT.

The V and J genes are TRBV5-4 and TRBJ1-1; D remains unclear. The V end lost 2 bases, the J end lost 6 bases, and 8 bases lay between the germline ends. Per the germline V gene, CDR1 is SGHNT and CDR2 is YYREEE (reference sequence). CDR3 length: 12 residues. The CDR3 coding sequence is TGTGCCAGCAGCTTTAACGTCGCTGAAGCTTTCTTT. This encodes CASSFNVAEAFF.

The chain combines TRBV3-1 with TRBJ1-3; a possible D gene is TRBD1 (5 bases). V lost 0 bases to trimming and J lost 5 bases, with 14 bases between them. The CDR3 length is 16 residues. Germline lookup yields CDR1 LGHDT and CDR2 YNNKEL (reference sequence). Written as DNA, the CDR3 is TGTGCCAGCAGCCAAGATTGGGTTCAGGGAAGAAACACCATATATTTT. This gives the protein CASSQDWVQGRNTIYF.

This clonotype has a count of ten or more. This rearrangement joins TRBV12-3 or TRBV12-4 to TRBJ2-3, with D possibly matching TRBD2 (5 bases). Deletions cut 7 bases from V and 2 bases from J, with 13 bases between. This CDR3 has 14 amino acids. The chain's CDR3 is CASNSPRATDTQYF. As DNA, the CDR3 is TGTGCCAGCAACTCCCCGCGGGCCACAGATACGCAGTATTTT.

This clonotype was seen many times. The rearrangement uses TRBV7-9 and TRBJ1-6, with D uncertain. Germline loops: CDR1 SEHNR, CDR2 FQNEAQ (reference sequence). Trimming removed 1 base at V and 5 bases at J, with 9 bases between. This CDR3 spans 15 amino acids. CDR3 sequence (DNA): TGTGCCAGCAGCTTAGGGAGTCAGAATAATTCACCCCTCCACTTT. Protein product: CASSLGSQNNSPLHF.

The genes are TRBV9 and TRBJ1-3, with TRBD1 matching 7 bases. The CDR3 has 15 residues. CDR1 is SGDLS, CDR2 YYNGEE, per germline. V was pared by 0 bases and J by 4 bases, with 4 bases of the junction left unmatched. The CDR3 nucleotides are TGTGCCAGCAGCGTAGGAGGGGGCCCCGGAAACACCATATATTTT. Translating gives CASSVGGGPGNTIYF. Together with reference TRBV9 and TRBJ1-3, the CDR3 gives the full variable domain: DSGVTQTPKHLITATGQRVTLRCSPRSGDLSVYWYQQSLDQGLQFLIQYYNGEERAKGNILERFSAQQFPDLHSELNLSSLELGDSALYFCASSVGGGPGNTIYFGEGSWLTVV.

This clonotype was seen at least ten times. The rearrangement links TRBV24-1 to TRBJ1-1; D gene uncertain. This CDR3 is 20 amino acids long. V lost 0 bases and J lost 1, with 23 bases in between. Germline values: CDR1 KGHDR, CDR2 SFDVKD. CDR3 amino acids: CATSDLPGNRPSPGNTEAFF. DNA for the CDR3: TGTGCCACCAGTGATTTGCCGGGCAACCGCCCATCGCCGGGGAACACTGAAGCTTTCTTT.

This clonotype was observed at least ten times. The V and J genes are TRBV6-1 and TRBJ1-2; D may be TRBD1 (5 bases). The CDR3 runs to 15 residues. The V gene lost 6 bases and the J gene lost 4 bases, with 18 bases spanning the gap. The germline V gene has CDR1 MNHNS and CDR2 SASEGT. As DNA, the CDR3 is TGTGCCAGCAGCCCACCGTTTAGGGGATCCTATGGCTACACCTTC. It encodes CASSPPFRGSYGYTF.

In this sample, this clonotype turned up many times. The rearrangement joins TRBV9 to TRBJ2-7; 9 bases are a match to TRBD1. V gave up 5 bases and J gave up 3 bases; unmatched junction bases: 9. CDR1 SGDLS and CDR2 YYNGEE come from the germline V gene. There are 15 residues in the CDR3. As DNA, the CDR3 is TGTGCCAGCAGTCAGGGGGGACAGGGTATCTACGAGCAGTACTTC. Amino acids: CASSQGGQGIYEQYF.

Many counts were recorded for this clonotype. The DNA of the CDR3 is TGTGCCAGCAGTTTCATCGGGAGTGGACTCGAGCAGTACTTC. Protein sequence: CASSFIGSGLEQYF. This chain connects TRBV28 to TRBJ2-7, with a possible D match to TRBD2 (6 bases). Trimming removed 3 bases at V and 6 bases at J, with 15 bases between. This CDR3 contains 14 residues. Germline CDR1 reads MDHEN; CDR2 reads SYDVKM.

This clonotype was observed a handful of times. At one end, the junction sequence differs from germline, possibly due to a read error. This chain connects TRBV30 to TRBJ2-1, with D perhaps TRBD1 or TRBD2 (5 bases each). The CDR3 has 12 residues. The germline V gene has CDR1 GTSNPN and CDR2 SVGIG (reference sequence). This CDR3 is CTWSVEGWEQFF. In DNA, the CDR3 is TGTACCTGGAGTGTAGAGGGGTGGGAGCAGTTCTTC.

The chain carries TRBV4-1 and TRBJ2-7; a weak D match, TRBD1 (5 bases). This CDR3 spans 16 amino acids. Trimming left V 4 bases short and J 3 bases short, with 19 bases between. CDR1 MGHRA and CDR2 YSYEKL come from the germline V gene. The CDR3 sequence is CASSPLGLQGLYEQYF. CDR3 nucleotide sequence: TGCGCCAGCAGCCCCTTGGGCCTTCAGGGCCTCTACGAGCAGTACTTC.

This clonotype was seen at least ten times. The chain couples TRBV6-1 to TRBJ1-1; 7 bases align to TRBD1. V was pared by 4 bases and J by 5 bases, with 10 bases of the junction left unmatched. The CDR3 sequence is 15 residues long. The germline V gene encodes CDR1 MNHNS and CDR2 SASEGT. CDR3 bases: TGTGCCAGCAGTGCGGTACGAGGGGGCATTACTGAAGCTTTCTTT. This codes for CASSAVRGGITEAFF.

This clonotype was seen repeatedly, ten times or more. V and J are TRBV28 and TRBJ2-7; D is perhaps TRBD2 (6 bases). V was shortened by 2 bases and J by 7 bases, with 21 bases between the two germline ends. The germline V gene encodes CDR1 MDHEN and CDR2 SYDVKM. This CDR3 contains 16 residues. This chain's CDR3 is CASSLIGRDLLREQYF. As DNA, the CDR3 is TGTGCCAGCAGTTTAATTGGCAGGGACTTACTGAGAGAGCAGTACTTC.

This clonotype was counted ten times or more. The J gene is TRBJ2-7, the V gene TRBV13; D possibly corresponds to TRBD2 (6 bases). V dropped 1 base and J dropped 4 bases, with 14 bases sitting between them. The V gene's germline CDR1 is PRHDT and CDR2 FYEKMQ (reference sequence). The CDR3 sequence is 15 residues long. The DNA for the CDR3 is TGTGCCAGCAGCTTAGCAGAGACTAGGGGTTACGAGCAGTACTTC. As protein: CASSLAETRGYEQYF.

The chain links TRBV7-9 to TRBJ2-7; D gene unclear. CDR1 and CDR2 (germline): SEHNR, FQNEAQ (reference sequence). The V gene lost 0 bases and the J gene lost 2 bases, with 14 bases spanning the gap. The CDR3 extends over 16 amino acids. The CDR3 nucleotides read TGTGCCAGCAGCTTAGCGAACAAAATTCTTCCCTACGAGCAGTACTTC. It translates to CASSLANKILPYEQYF.

The CDR3 protein is CASSLRWGTELFF. DNA for the CDR3: TGTGCCAGCAGCCTCCGGTGGGGGACGGAGCTGTTTTTT. This rearrangement joins TRBV9 to TRBJ2-2; D might be TRBD1 or TRBD2, each matching 5 bases. Trimming cost V 4 bases and J 10 bases, with 14 bases left between them. Germline V gene sequence: CDR1 SGDLS, CDR2 YYNGEE. The CDR3 has 13 amino acids.

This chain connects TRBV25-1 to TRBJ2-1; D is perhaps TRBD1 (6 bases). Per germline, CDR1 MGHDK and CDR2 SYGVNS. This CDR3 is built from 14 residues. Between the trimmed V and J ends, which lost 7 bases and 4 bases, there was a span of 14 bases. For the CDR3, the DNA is TGTGCCAGCAATATCAGGGGCCTGTACAATGAGCAGTTCTTC. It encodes CASNIRGLYNEQFF.

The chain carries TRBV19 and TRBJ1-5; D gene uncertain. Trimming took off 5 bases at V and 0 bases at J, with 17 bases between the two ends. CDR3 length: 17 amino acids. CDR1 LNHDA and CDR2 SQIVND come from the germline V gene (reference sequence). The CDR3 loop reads CASSARTSTDSNQPQHF. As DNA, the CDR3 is TGTGCCAGTAGTGCTCGGACTTCTACTGATAGCAATCAGCCCCAGCATTTT.

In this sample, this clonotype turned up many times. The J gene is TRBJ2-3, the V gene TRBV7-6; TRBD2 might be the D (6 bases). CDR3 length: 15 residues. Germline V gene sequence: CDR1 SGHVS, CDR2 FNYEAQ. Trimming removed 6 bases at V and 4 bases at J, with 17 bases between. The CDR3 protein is CASSQWGVVADTQYF. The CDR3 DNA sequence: TGTGCCAGCAGTCAATGGGGGGTGGTAGCAGATACGCAGTATTTT.